The 30 T cell receptor beta chains below come from one sample, sequenced in a study of shared clonotypes between healthy human individuals. Clones were read by immunoSEQ multiplex PCR, and TCRdb kept only the in-frame ones, dropping some. The sample shows 2 million to 3 million clones, roughly 93% of them seen only once. The specimen was naive CD4+ T cells from PBMCs. The sample's subset: CD45RA+ positively selected. The receptors were sampled from a man aged 18 to 29 in good health. Some clones in this sample may be carry-over from other donors' samples.

A remark on this clone: This CDR3 is also generated by other DNA sequences in the sample. The V call is TRBV9, the J call TRBJ2-2, with no clear D. From germline, CDR1 is SGDLS and CDR2 YYNGEE. The V end lost 1 base, the J end lost 1 base, and 5 bases lay between the germline ends. This CDR3 is built from 14 residues. In DNA form, the CDR3 reads TGTGCCAGCAGCGTACGCGAGAACACCGGGGAGCTGTTTTTT. This codes for CASSVRENTGELFF. Filled out from reference TRBV9 and TRBJ2-2, the complete variable domain reads DSGVTQTPKHLITATGQRVTLRCSPRSGDLSVYWYQQSLDQGLQFLIQYYNGEERAKGNILERFSAQQFPDLHSELNLSSLELGDSALYFCASSVRENTGELFFGEGSRLTVL.

The chain links TRBV23-1 to TRBJ1-2; 10 bases agree with TRBD1. TRBV23-1 is identified as an open reading frame with a role that is uncertain. V trimming: 6 bases; J trimming: 3 bases; junction bases outside the gene matches: 7. This CDR3 region has 15 residues. The CDR3 DNA sequence: TGCGCCAGCAGCCCATGGGACAGGGGCTACTATGGCTACACCTTC. It specifies CASSPWDRGYYGYTF.

This chain connects TRBV7-9 to TRBJ2-7, with 9 bases matching TRBD1. Germline CDR1 reads SEHNR; CDR2 reads FQNEAQ (reference sequence). Trimming took 3 bases from V and 6 from J; bases not matched to a gene: 9. The CDR3 is made up of 15 amino acids. The CDR3 sequence: CASSLSGTGSFEQYF. The CDR3 DNA reads TGTGCCAGCAGCTTGTCCGGGACAGGGAGTTTCGAGCAGTACTTC. The variable domain in full, completed from reference TRBV7-9 and TRBJ2-7, reads DTGVSQNPRHKITKRGQNVTFRCDPISEHNRLYWYRQTLGQGPEFLTYFQNEAQLEKSRLLSDRFSAERPKGSFSTLEIQRTEQGDSAMYLCASSLSGTGSFEQYFGPGTRLTVT.

The chain recombines TRBV7-2 with TRBJ2-7, with 7 bases lining up with TRBD1. CDR3 length equals 14 residues. Germline CDR1 is SGHTA and CDR2 is FQGNSA. The J segment lost 12 bases and the V segment lost 5 bases, leaving 16 bases of the junction unmatched. The CDR3 loop is CASSKDRPRLDLYF. CDR3 sequence (DNA): TGTGCCAGCAGCAAGGACAGGCCGCGGTTGGACCTGTACTTC.

The chain combines TRBV5-1 with TRBJ2-5; 11 positions agree with TRBD2. Germline trimming cut 0 bases from V and 3 bases from J; bases unmatched to any gene: 4. The germline CDR1 and CDR2 sequences are SGHRS and YFSETQ. CDR3 length equals 16 residues. CDR3: CASSLVLAGAEETQYF. The CDR3 DNA follows: TGCGCCAGCAGCTTGGTACTAGCGGGAGCAGAAGAGACCCAGTACTTC.

The chain employs TRBV30 and TRBJ2-6, with 8 positions matching TRBD1. Germline loops: CDR1 GTSNPN, CDR2 SVGIG (reference sequence). The CDR3 loop spans 17 amino acids. After removal of 0 bases from V and 4 bases from J, the junction contained 8 bases not matched to a gene. The CDR3 DNA is TGTGCCTGGAGTGTCGGGCAGGGGGCGCGGGGGGCCAACGTCCTGACTTTC. This gives the protein CAWSVGQGARGANVLTF.

V and J are TRBV7-9 and TRBJ2-5, with a weak D call TRBD2 (6 bases). The CDR3 loop spans 15 amino acids. Trimming took off 5 bases at V and 4 bases at J, with 17 bases between the two ends. CDR1 SEHNR and CDR2 FQNEAQ come from the germline V gene (reference sequence). The CDR3 protein is CASSLLLPRGETQYF. CDR3 coding DNA: TGTGCCAGCAGCCTCTTGCTCCCGCGGGGAGAGACCCAGTACTTC.

The chain couples TRBV5-1 to TRBJ2-3, with a weak D call TRBD2 (5 bases). The CDR3 runs to 14 residues. Trimming pared 4 bases from V and 3 bases from J, leaving 12 bases between. Germline CDR1 SGHRS, CDR2 YFSETQ. CDR3 in amino acids: CASSPADVTDTQYF. The CDR3 DNA reads as TGCGCCAGCAGCCCAGCGGACGTAACAGATACGCAGTATTTT.

The rearrangement joins TRBV14 to TRBJ2-2; 10 nucleotides align to TRBD2. The V segment lost 0 bases and the J segment 4 bases; nucleotides outside the gene matches: 5. CDR3 length: 17 amino acids. Germline CDR1 and CDR2: SGHDN and FVKESK. The DNA of the CDR3 is TGTGCCAGCAGCCAAGATCCCAGCGGGAGGGTCACCGGGGAGCTGTTTTTT. Amino acid sequence: CASSQDPSGRVTGELFF.

This sequence joins TRBV5-1 and TRBJ2-2; 9 bases match TRBD2. Trimming cost V 4 bases and J 0 bases; bases outside gene matches: 7. The CDR3 runs 17 residues. Germline V CDR1 and CDR2: SGHRS, YFSETQ. The CDR3 here is CASSQMTSGTNTGELFF. CDR3 nucleotides: TGCGCCAGCAGCCAGATGACTAGCGGAACGAACACCGGGGAGCTGTTTTTT.

V is TRBV7-9 and J is TRBJ1-2; 10 positions match TRBD1. Trimming at V came to 3 bases and at J to 8 bases, leaving 3 bases not matched to a gene. Germline CDR1 and CDR2: SEHNR and FQNEAQ (reference sequence). This CDR3 has 13 residues. CDR3 sequence (DNA): TGTGCCAGCAGCTTCGGGACAGGGGACGGCTACACCTTC. This sequence encodes CASSFGTGDGYTF.

The chain has TRBV7-9 and TRBJ2-5; tentatively, D is TRBD1 or TRBD2 (5 bases each). CDR3 length: 15 residues. The germline V and J ends were trimmed by 4 bases and 2 bases, with 14 bases remaining between them. CDR1 SEHNR and CDR2 FQNEAQ come from the germline V gene (reference sequence). The CDR3, as DNA: TGTGCCAGCAGCTACAAGTGGGGGTATCAAGAGACCCAGTACTTC. The encoded protein is CASSYKWGYQETQYF.

The chain joins TRBV11-3 to TRBJ2-7; perhaps TRBD1 as D (7 bases). Germline-derived CDR1 and CDR2 are SGHNT and YENEEA. The CDR3 loop spans 15 amino acids. With 5 bases removed from V and 0 bases from J, the gap between germline ends came to 14 bases. The CDR3 DNA sequence: TGTGCCAGCAGCCTTGGGCAGGGGGGCTCCTACGAGCAGTACTTC. It translates to CASSLGQGGSYEQYF.

The chain carries TRBV5-4 and TRBJ2-7; 10 bases map to TRBD2. The CDR3 length is 15 residues. The trim removed 0 bases at V and 5 bases at J, leaving 5 bases unmatched. Germline values: CDR1 SGHNT, CDR2 YYREEE (reference sequence). Written as DNA, the CDR3 is TGTGCCAGCAGCTTGGGACTAGCGGGCCAGGACGAGCAGTACTTC. Encoded protein: CASSLGLAGQDEQYF.

The gene calls are TRBV6-5 and TRBJ1-6, with D unclear. V lost 8 bases and J lost 5, with 10 bases in between. The CDR3 is made up of 13 amino acids. Germline CDR1 is MNHEY and CDR2 is SVGAGI. The CDR3 nucleotides read TGTGCCAGCTCGGCTAGACATAATTCACCCCTCCACTTT. Translation: CASSARHNSPLHF.

The chain has TRBV2 and TRBJ1-6, with 8 bases lining up with TRBD1. The length of the CDR3 is 14 residues. CDR1 is SNHLY, CDR2 FYNNEI, per germline. V dropped 7 bases and J dropped 7; count of bases not matched to a gene: 6. CDR3 in amino acids: CASIRQGRNSPLHF. The DNA of the CDR3 is TGTGCCAGCATCAGACAGGGGAGGAATTCACCCCTCCACTTT.

J is TRBJ2-2 and V is TRBV25-1; unclear D gene. Trimming took off 5 bases at V and 1 base at J, with 14 bases between the two ends. The CDR3 spans 16 residues. Germline CDR1 MGHDK, CDR2 SYGVNS. The CDR3 region is CASSSLASQNTGELFF. DNA for the CDR3: TGTGCCAGCAGTTCCCTGGCCAGCCAGAACACCGGGGAGCTGTTTTTT.

V and J are TRBV4-2 and TRBJ2-7; no clear D gene. CDR3 length: 13 amino acids. V lost 0 bases and J lost 4, with 7 bases in between. The V gene's germline CDR1 is LGHNA and CDR2 YNFKEQ. The CDR3 loop reads CASSQDIGYEQYF. DNA of the CDR3: TGTGCCAGCAGCCAAGATATTGGTTACGAGCAGTACTTC.

CDR3 sequence: CASSLAWRYSFTDTQYF. For the CDR3, the DNA is TGTGCCAGCAGCTTAGCCTGGCGATACTCCTTCACAGATACGCAGTATTTT. This chain joins TRBV11-2 and TRBJ2-3; D ambiguous. CDR1 is SGHAT and CDR2 is FQNNGV in the germline V gene. The CDR3 is 17 amino acids. V shed 1 base and J shed 2 bases, with 16 bases lying between them.

V and J are TRBV19 and TRBJ2-7, with 8 nucleotides matching TRBD2. V lost 6 bases, J lost 3 bases, and 10 bases stayed unmatched. This CDR3 is 15 amino acids long. Germline V gene sequence: CDR1 LNHDA, CDR2 SQIVND (reference sequence). The CDR3 loop is CASSTPRAGGYEQYF. The CDR3 region has the DNA TGTGCCAGTAGCACCCCCCGGGCGGGAGGCTACGAGCAGTACTTC.

The rearrangement uses TRBV7-3 and TRBJ2-7; TRBD2 aligns across 8 bases. Germline assignment: CDR1 SGHTA and CDR2 FQGTGA. Trimming took 6 bases from V and 5 from J; bases not matched to a gene: 12. This CDR3 comprises 15 residues. In DNA form, the CDR3 reads TGTGCCAGCAGGAGACGAGCGGGAGCGGGCGACGAGCAGTACTTC. Translating gives CASRRRAGAGDEQYF.

Details on this clone: The same CDR3 can be traced to other DNA sequences in this sample. The chain is built from TRBV28 and TRBJ2-5, with 15 bases that match TRBD2. The CDR3 has 16 amino acids. CDR1 and CDR2 from the germline V gene are MDHEN and SYDVKM. The trim removed 3 bases at V and 2 bases at J, leaving 1 base unmatched. CDR3 region: CASSFGLAGGQETQYF. Here the CDR3 DNA reads TGTGCCAGCAGTTTCGGACTAGCGGGAGGGCAAGAGACCCAGTACTTC. Based on the CDR3 plus reference TRBV28 and TRBJ2-5, the full variable domain is DVKVTQSSRYLVKRTGEKVFLECVQDMDHENMFWYRQDPGLGLRLIYFSYDVKMKEKGDIPEGYSVSREKKERFSLILESASTNQTSMYLCASSFGLAGGQETQYFGPGTRLLVL.

The V call is TRBV18, the J call TRBJ2-1; D is undetermined. The CDR3 is 14 amino acids. Trimming left V 6 bases short and J 9 bases short, with 18 bases between. Germline values: CDR1 KGHSH, CDR2 LQKENI. CDR3 sequence reads: CASSKEEGSVEQFF. CDR3 DNA sequence: TGTGCCAGCTCTAAAGAGGAAGGGTCGGTTGAGCAGTTCTTC. The full variable domain, rest sourced from reference TRBV18 and TRBJ2-1, is NAGVMQNPRHLVRRRGQEARLRCSPMKGHSHVYWYRQLPEEGLKFMVYLQKENIIDESGMPKERFSAEFPKEGPSILRIQQVVRGDSAAYFCASSKEEGSVEQFFGPGTRLTVL.

The gene calls are TRBV5-8 and TRBJ2-7; no clear D gene. CDR3 length equals 14 residues. Germline CDR1 is SGHTS and CDR2 is YDEGEE. Trimming cost V 3 bases and J 0 bases, with 10 bases left between them. As DNA, the CDR3 is TGTGCCAGCAGCTCCCGGAGCAGCTCCTACGAGCAGTACTTC. This sequence encodes CASSSRSSSYEQYF.

The gene calls are TRBV11-3 and TRBJ2-2, with D perhaps matching TRBD2 (5 bases). Germline V gene lookup returns CDR1 SGHNT and CDR2 YENEEA. V lost 1 base, J lost 2 bases, and 11 bases lay in between. The CDR3 extends over 16 amino acids. CDR3 nucleotide sequence: TGTGCCAGCAGCTTAGGCCGGGAATATAACACCGGGGAGCTGTTTTTT. This codes for CASSLGREYNTGELFF.

V gene TRBV5-5 combines with J gene TRBJ2-7, with TRBD2 identical over 14 bases. V lost 4 bases, J lost 4 bases, and 7 bases stayed unmatched. Germline CDR1 and CDR2: SGHKS and YYEKEE (reference sequence). This CDR3 has 16 residues. CDR3 loop: CASSTRGTSGGYEQYF. In DNA, the CDR3 is TGTGCCAGCAGCACAAGGGGGACTAGCGGGGGTTACGAGCAGTACTTC.

The gene calls are TRBV5-1 and TRBJ2-2; D ambiguous. In germline, CDR1 is SGHRS, CDR2 YFSETQ. V was trimmed by 0 bases and J by 5 bases, leaving 14 bases between them. The CDR3 covers 16 residues. DNA of the CDR3: TGCGCCAGCAGCTTGGGCGGTTCCAGCACGACCGGGGAGCTGTTTTTT. Translated, it gives CASSLGGSSTTGELFF.

This clone occurred once. The J gene is TRBJ1-3, the V gene TRBV6-6; TRBD1 is a possible D gene (6 bases). CDR1 is MNHNY, CDR2 SVGAGI, per germline (reference sequence). The V and J ends lost 5 bases and 4 bases respectively, with 9 bases between them. This CDR3 region has 13 residues. CDR3 sequence (DNA): TGTGCCAGCAGTCGGACAGCCGGAAACACCATATATTTT. Translated: CASSRTAGNTIYF.

A note on this clone: The same CDR3 can be traced to other DNA sequences in this sample. The rearrangement uses TRBV11-2 and TRBJ1-2, with 8 positions matching TRBD1. The germline V gene has CDR1 SGHAT and CDR2 FQNNGV. V lost 6 bases and J lost 3; bases outside the gene matches: 3. The CDR3 length is 13 residues. CDR3 sequence: CASSPDRDYGYTF. The CDR3 nucleotides read TGTGCCAGCAGTCCGGACAGGGACTATGGCTACACCTTC.

This clone was counted once. The J gene is TRBJ2-5, the V gene TRBV6-5; 14 nucleotides line up with TRBD2. The ends lost 6 bases at V and 6 bases at J; junction bases unmatched: 6. This CDR3 spans 15 amino acids. Looked up from germline, CDR1 is MNHEY and CDR2 is SVGAGI. The CDR3 DNA reads TGTGCCAGCAGACCCGGGACTAGCGGGAGTAAGACCCAGTACTTC. Its translation: CASRPGTSGSKTQYF.